This TCR beta chain was profiled in a study of cytomegalovirus exposure and HLA in healthy donors. Across the study: Genotyping showed less than 85% of some 400 donors falling in the Caucasian-associated ancestry cluster.

The CDR3 extends over 15 amino acids. From germline, CDR1 is MNHEY and CDR2 SVGAGI. The V and J ends lost 7 bases and 10 bases, in that order; junction bases with no gene match: 12. Study-level points and caveats: For cytomegalovirus status, the classifier reportedly gave diagnoses with high specificity and sensitivity. For most TCR beta V segments, an earlier analysis put the productive rate at about 90% or about 30% of the time. Most subjects had HLA-A and HLA-B alleles reportedly predicted accurately by TCR beta sequences.

Points on this clone: Its antigen is still unknown.

The primer mix had 60 Vbeta and 13 Jbeta primers. Here immunoSEQ multiplex PCR was the method, and the copy in TCRdb shows in-frame clones only, minus some. Of roughly 150,000 clones listed, 80% to 90% were seen once; the top ten hold roughly 2.3%. The receptor was isolated from a male donor in good health and CMV-seronegative. Sample: PBMCs. The chain carries TRBV6-5 and TRBJ1-6; the match to TRBD1 covers 8 bases. CDR3 residues: CASISLDREGSPLHF. In DNA, the CDR3 is TGTGCCAGCATCTCGTTGGACAGGGAAGGGTCACCCCTCCACTTT.